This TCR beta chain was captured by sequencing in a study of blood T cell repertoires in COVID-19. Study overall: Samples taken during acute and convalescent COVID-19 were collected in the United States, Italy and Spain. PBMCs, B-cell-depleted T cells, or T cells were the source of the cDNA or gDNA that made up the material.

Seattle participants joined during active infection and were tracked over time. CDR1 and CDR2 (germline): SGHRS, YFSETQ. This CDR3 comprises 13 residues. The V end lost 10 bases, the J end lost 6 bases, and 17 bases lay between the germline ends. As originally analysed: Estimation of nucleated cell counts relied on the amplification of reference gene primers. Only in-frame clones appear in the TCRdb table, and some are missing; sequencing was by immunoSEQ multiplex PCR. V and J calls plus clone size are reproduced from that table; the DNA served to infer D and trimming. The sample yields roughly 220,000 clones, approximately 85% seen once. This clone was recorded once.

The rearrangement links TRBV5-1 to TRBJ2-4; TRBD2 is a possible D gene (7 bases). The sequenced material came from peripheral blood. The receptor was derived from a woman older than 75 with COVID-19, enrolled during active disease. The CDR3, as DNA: TGCGCCTCCCAGGAGGGAGGGGGAAACATTCAGTACTTC. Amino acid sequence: CASQEGGGNIQYF.